What follows describes a single T cell receptor (beta chain). The data were obtained in a study of pediatric ulcerative colitis. During colonoscopy, one to two rectal pinch biopsies were collected. Before the diagnostic colonoscopy, ulcerative colitis patients were free of immunosuppressive medication. Germline values: CDR1 SGHDT, CDR2 YYEEEE. V was pared by 4 bases and J by 6 bases, with 11 bases between. This CDR3 contains 12 residues. The assay was run at survey level. Assay used: immunoSEQ multiplex PCR; TCRdb lists only in-frame clones, some missing. In the table there are approximately 40,000 clones, roughly 82% of which are singletons.

The sequencing input was gut tissue. The receptor's source is a boy aged 10-17 years with severe ulcerative colitis. The chain links TRBV5-6 to TRBJ2-7; no firm D call. CDR3 region: CASSPGGSEQYF. The CDR3 nucleotides read TGTGCCAGCAGCCCCGGCGGTAGCGAGCAGTACTTC.